This TCR beta chain was identified during a study of CD4 T cells in relation to SARS-CoV-2 and coronaviruses. Comments on this clone: The antigen is unknown.

CD4+ T cells from unexposed donors were obtained before the COVID-19 pandemic (2011-2018). Isolation of CD4+ T cells took place after approximately 10 days in culture. The assay was immunoSEQ multiplex PCR, and TCRdb's table has in-frame clones only and misses some. The sample has about 18,000 clones, about 80% seen once. Input material: CD4+ T cells from PBMCs, cultured in vitro. The sequence derives from a human donor in good health.

Here the CDR3 DNA reads TGTGCCAGCAGCCCCAAGACTAGGGCTACGCAGTATTTT. Translating gives CASSPKTRATQYF. This sequence joins TRBV3-1 (or the pseudogene TRBV3-2) and TRBJ2-3; tentative D call: TRBD2 (6 bases). The CDR3 extends over 13 amino acids. Trimming left V 4 bases short and J 8 bases short, with 13 bases between. Germline CDR1 and CDR2: LGHDT and YNNKEL (reference sequence).